Below, 17 T cell receptor beta chains from the same sample are listed, as sequenced in a study of blood T cells in healthy people across ages. Alongside a J-beta primer mix, a sample-barcoded 5' primer served in a second PCR lasting about 7 to 11 cycles. MiXCR, run by TCRdb on the 5' RACE reads, gives a single entry per CDR3 protein. The sample includes approximately 820,000 distinct CDR3 sequences, roughly 44% of them seen just once. Sequencing was performed on blood. Receptors were obtained from a man aged 60 to 75 in good health.

This chain uses TRBV25-1 with TRBJ1-2; D call uncertain. In germline, CDR1 is MGHDK, CDR2 SYGVNS. V gave up 4 bases and J gave up 4 bases, with 13 bases separating them. The length of the CDR3 is 14 residues. This CDR3 reads CASSGDTWAYGYTF. In DNA, the CDR3 is TGTGCCAGCAGTGGCGACACCTGGGCCTATGGCTACACCTTC.

The V call is TRBV12-3 or TRBV12-4, the J call TRBJ1-6; 11 bases are shared with TRBD1. Trimming took 3 bases from V and 5 from J; bases not matched to a gene: 9. The CDR3 is 18 amino acids. DNA for the CDR3: TGTGCCAGCAGTTTGGGGACAGGGGGTATCACCGATAATTCACCCCTCCACTTT. Amino acid sequence: CASSLGTGGITDNSPLHF.

The chain employs TRBV13 and TRBJ2-7; 8 positions match TRBD1. The J call is doubtful: the DNA matches TRBJ2-5 better. From germline, CDR1 is PRHDT and CDR2 FYEKMQ (reference sequence). The CDR3 runs 16 residues. The CDR3 spells CASSFWAPGQAETQYF. In DNA, the CDR3 is TGTGCCAGCAGCTTCTGGGCCCCGGGACAGGCGGAGACCCAGTACTTC.

The chain couples TRBV15 to TRBJ2-6; 10 nucleotides align to TRBD1. Trimming cost V 2 bases and J 0 bases; bases outside gene matches: 7. CDR3 size: 19 residues. CDR1 LNHNV and CDR2 YYDKDF come from the germline V gene (reference sequence). The CDR3 bases are TGTGCCACCAGCAGACCCCCACGGGACAGGGGCTCTGGGGCCAACGTCCTGACTTTC. It codes for CATSRPPRDRGSGANVLTF.

The DNA for the CDR3 is TGCGCCAGCAGCCCCCACGGGACCTACTACGAGCAGTACTTC. This codes for CASSPHGTYYEQYF. The gene calls are TRBV4-1 and TRBJ2-7; D may match TRBD1 or TRBD2 (5 bases each). The CDR3 is 14 amino acids. V was cut by 4 bases and J by 3 bases, with 13 bases left in between. CDR1 is MGHRA and CDR2 is YSYEKL in the germline V gene.

The chain joins TRBV24-1 to TRBJ2-3; the D gene is possibly TRBD2 (6 bases). This CDR3 comprises 13 residues. Deletions cut 9 bases from V and 4 bases from J, with 13 bases between. Germline CDR1 reads KGHDR; CDR2 reads SFDVKD. As DNA, the CDR3 is TGTGCCACCGGGACTTCCCTATCAGATACGCAGTATTTT. Encoded protein: CATGTSLSDTQYF.

The table lists this clonotype with a few counts. The gene calls are TRBV10-1 and TRBJ2-4; 9 bases match TRBD1. The last part of the DNA fits TRBJ2-7 better; the J call may be wrong. The CDR3 spans 14 residues. Germline lookup yields CDR1 WNHNN and CDR2 SYGVQD (reference sequence). For the CDR3, the DNA is TGCGCCAGCAGTGAGTATAGGACAGGGGCCGAGCAGTACTTC. Protein sequence: CASSEYRTGAEQYF.

The chain employs TRBV30 and TRBJ1-1, with no clear D. V lost 2 bases, J lost 11 bases, and 15 bases lay in between. This CDR3 region has 12 residues. The germline V gene has CDR1 GTSNPN and CDR2 SVGIG (reference sequence). CDR3 nucleotides: TGTGCCTGGAGTCCGGACTCTTCTGGGGCTTTCTTT. This encodes CAWSPDSSGAFF. The full variable domain, with the rest looked up from reference TRBV30 and TRBJ1-1, is SQTIHQWPATLVQPVGSPLSLECTVEGTSNPNLYWYRQAAGRGLQLLFYSVGIGQISSEVPQNLSASRPQDRQFILSSKKLLLSDSGFYLCAWSPDSSGAFFGQGTRLTVV.

This clonotype was seen a handful of times. CDR3 DNA: TGCGCCAGCAGCTTTGGGGCCGCGGGACTGAACTACGAGCAGTACTTC. Encoded protein: CASSFGAAGLNYEQYF. The rearrangement links TRBV5-1 to TRBJ2-7, with a possible D match to TRBD2 (6 bases). This CDR3 contains 16 residues. Trimming pared 2 bases from V and 3 bases from J, leaving 18 bases between. CDR1 SGHRS and CDR2 YFSETQ come from the germline V gene.

This clonotype occurred a few times. The gene calls are TRBV2 and TRBJ2-3; tentative D call: TRBD2 (5 bases). V gave up 4 bases and J gave up 9 bases, with 8 bases separating them. Germline CDR1 and CDR2: SNHLY and FYNNEI. The CDR3 contains 11 residues. CDR3 residues: CASSGPGTQYF. CDR3 nucleotide sequence: TGTGCCAGCAGTGGGCCGGGGACGCAGTATTTT.

This clonotype came up a few times. The V and J genes are TRBV12-3 or TRBV12-4 and TRBJ2-1; a possible D gene is TRBD1 (5 bases). This CDR3 is 16 amino acids long. The V end lost 4 bases, the J end lost 1 base, and 14 bases lay between the germline ends. The chain's CDR3 is CASSSRVAQSYNEQFF. The CDR3 coding sequence is TGTGCCAGCAGTTCCAGGGTGGCCCAATCCTACAATGAGCAGTTCTTC.

The rearrangement links TRBV7-2 to TRBJ2-7; 8 bases match TRBD2. With V trimmed by 5 bases and J by 2 bases, 11 bases remained unmatched. Germline CDR1 and CDR2: SGHTA and FQGNSA. This CDR3 region has 16 residues. This chain's CDR3 is CASSVGGGRITYEQYF. In nucleotides, the CDR3 is TGTGCCAGCAGCGTCGGGGGGGGCAGGATTACCTACGAGCAGTACTTC.

Of note for this clonotype: Compared with germline, one end of the junction differs, possibly owing to a read error. The CDR3 loop is CASNVEGDHSYEQYF. CDR3 coding DNA: TGTGCCAGCAACGTAGAAGGGGACCACTCCTACGAGCAGTACTTC. J is TRBJ2-7 and V is TRBV9, with D perhaps TRBD1 or TRBD2 (5 bases each). The V gene's germline CDR1 is SGDLS and CDR2 YYNGEE. The CDR3 sequence is 15 residues long.

This clonotype showed up just a few times. The chain joins TRBV20-1 to TRBJ1-5; perhaps TRBD1 as D (5 bases). V lost 6 bases and J lost 3, with 18 bases in between. CDR1 DFQATT and CDR2 SNEGSKA come from the germline V gene (reference sequence). The CDR3 has 15 amino acids. The CDR3 nucleotides read TGCAGTGCCCAATCGCCGGGACTCGTCAATCAGCCCCAGCATTTT. It translates to CSAQSPGLVNQPQHF.

This clonotype was detected only once. The chain carries TRBV12-3 or TRBV12-4 and TRBJ2-5; TRBD2 matches at 9 bases. This CDR3 contains 14 residues. V lost 5 bases and J lost 11; bases outside the gene matches: 12. CDR3 sequence: CASSPRTSANEQYF. In nucleotides, the CDR3 is TGTGCCAGCAGTCCACGGACTAGCGCCAATGAGCAGTACTTC.

This clonotype has more than one count but fewer than ten. The chain couples TRBV14 to TRBJ2-3; perhaps TRBD2 as D (7 bases). The V end was cut by 5 bases, the J end by 1 base, with 10 bases between. The CDR3 is 14 amino acids. Per the germline V gene, CDR1 is SGHDN and CDR2 is FVKESK. Here the CDR3 DNA reads TGTGCCAGCAGCTGGCGGGGGCGCACAGATACGCAGTATTTT. As protein: CASSWRGRTDTQYF.

This clonotype was picked up a small number of times. The chain has TRBV20-1 and TRBJ2-3; the D is unclear. The V end lost 6 bases, the J end lost 0 bases, and 4 bases lay between the germline ends. Per the germline V gene, CDR1 is DFQATT and CDR2 is SNEGSKA (reference sequence). CDR3 length equals 11 residues. CDR3 sequence reads: CSAVSTDTQYF. CDR3 sequence (DNA): TGCAGTGCGGTTAGCACAGATACGCAGTATTTT.